Each of the 13 T cell receptor beta chains below was sequenced from the same sample in a study of T cell changes during pregnancy in multiple sclerosis. The data were produced by immunoSEQ multiplex PCR, yet TCRdb's version contains in-frame clones alone and is incomplete. The data show 20,000 to 30,000 clones, 90% seen once. The specimen was CD8+ T cells from peripheral blood mononuclear cells, collected in the third trimester of pregnancy. All receptors derive from a female donor in good health, enrolled as a control in a pregnancy study.

This clone was recorded only once. The CDR3 nucleotides read TGTGCCAGCAGTGACCCGGGGGGGGGCCTAGCTTTCTTT. Its protein product is CASSDPGGGLAFF. The rearrangement joins TRBV27 to TRBJ1-1; D is perhaps TRBD1 (6 bases). This CDR3 has 13 amino acids. Germline assignment: CDR1 MNHEY and CDR2 SMNVEV (reference sequence). V lost 5 bases, J lost 10 bases, and 17 bases lay in between.

The chain employs TRBV11-2 and TRBJ2-1; 9 bases fit TRBD2. CDR1 SGHAT and CDR2 FQNNGV come from the germline V gene. V dropped 1 base and J dropped 6; count of bases not matched to a gene: 4. The CDR3 runs 15 residues. CDR3 in amino acids: CASSLAAGGLNEQFF. The CDR3 DNA follows: TGTGCCAGCAGCTTAGCGGCGGGGGGGCTCAATGAGCAGTTCTTC.

The rearrangement uses TRBV7-9 and TRBJ1-3; 8 bases are shared with TRBD1. The CDR3 is 19 amino acids. Germline-derived CDR1 and CDR2 are SEHNR and FQNEAQ (reference sequence). V dropped 6 bases and J dropped 5; count of bases not matched to a gene: 21. DNA for the CDR3: TGTGCCAGCAGATCACCCGAGAACCCAGGGGGCAATATTAGAAACACCATATATTTT. As protein: CASRSPENPGGNIRNTIYF.

The CDR3 DNA follows: TGTGCCAGCAGTCAAGACAGGGGAACAGATACGCAGTATTTT. It yields the protein CASSQDRGTDTQYF. The rearrangement links TRBV27 to TRBJ2-3; TRBD1 agrees at 8 bases. After removal of 5 bases from V and 3 bases from J, the junction contained 4 bases not matched to a gene. Germline V gene data show CDR1 as MNHEY and CDR2 as SMNVEV (reference sequence). The CDR3 covers 14 residues.

This clone has just a few counts. The V gene is TRBV18, the J gene TRBJ1-5; TRBD1 is a possible D gene (5 bases). V was trimmed by 0 bases and J by 4 bases, leaving 10 bases between them. The CDR3 contains 15 residues. Per the germline V gene, CDR1 is KGHSH and CDR2 is LQKENI. CDR3 DNA sequence: TGTGCCAGCTCACCACCTGGGACTCCAAATCAGCCCCAGCATTTT. Amino acids: CASSPPGTPNQPQHF.

The chain recombines TRBV7-8 with TRBJ1-6; D unclear. CDR1 is SGHVS and CDR2 is FQNEAQ in the germline V gene. Trimming took 5 bases from V and 10 from J, leaving 12 bases between them. This CDR3 is 13 amino acids long. The CDR3 here is CASSPGVASPLHF. CDR3 in DNA: TGTGCCAGCAGCCCCGGGGTGGCGTCACCCCTCCACTTT.

V gene TRBV7-9 combines with J gene TRBJ2-1; TRBD1 matches 8 bases. Germline V lookup: CDR1 SEHNR, CDR2 FQNEAQ (reference sequence). CDR3 length: 15 residues. After removal of 1 base from V and 9 bases from J, the junction contained 8 bases not matched to a gene. The CDR3 loop reads CASSLDRDRFGEQFF. CDR3 nucleotides: TGTGCCAGCAGCTTAGACCGGGACAGGTTCGGTGAGCAGTTCTTC.

V usage is TRBV5-6 and J usage is TRBJ2-7, with 7 bases identical to TRBD2. CDR1 and CDR2 (germline): SGHDT, YYEEEE. J lost 5 bases, V lost 5 bases, and 13 bases had no gene match. The CDR3 runs to 15 residues. CDR3 nucleotide sequence: TGTGCCAGCAGTTCACTCGGGGCGGGGGTGGACGAGCAGTACTTC. It is translated as CASSSLGAGVDEQYF. Drawing the rest from reference TRBV5-6 and TRBJ2-7, the complete variable domain is DAGVTQSPTHLIKTRGQQVTLRCSPKSGHDTVSWYQQALGQGPQFIFQYYEEEERQRGNFPDRFSGHQFPNYSSELNVNALLLGDSALYLCASSSLGAGVDEQYFGPGTRLTVT.

The genes are TRBV5-1 and TRBJ2-1; TRBD1 matches 11 bases. The CDR3 spans 20 residues. CDR1 is SGHRS and CDR2 is YFSETQ in the germline V gene. V lost 6 bases to trimming and J lost 1 base; unmatched junction nucleotides: 18. The CDR3 loop is CASIRVYRDRGKRSYNEQFF. CDR3 nucleotides: TGCGCCAGCATCCGTGTGTACCGGGACAGGGGGAAAAGGTCCTACAATGAGCAGTTCTTC. Full variable domain (remainder filled in from reference TRBV5-1 and TRBJ2-1): KAGVTQTPRYLIKTRGQQVTLSCSPISGHRSVSWYQQTPGQGLQFLFEYFSETQRNKGNFPGRFSGRQFSNSRSEMNVSTLELGDSALYLCASIRVYRDRGKRSYNEQFFGPGTRLTVL.

The sample holds a few counts of this clone. This chain uses TRBV19 with TRBJ1-2; D may be TRBD1 (6 bases). Germline CDR1 reads LNHDA; CDR2 reads SQIVND (reference sequence). The CDR3 sequence is 16 residues long. Trimming removed 7 bases at V and 4 bases at J, with 22 bases between. The CDR3 nucleotides read TGTGCCAGTATCACCGGGACACGAGGAGAGGCCTATGGCTACACCTTC. Its protein product is CASITGTRGEAYGYTF. The complete variable domain, with remaining parts taken from reference TRBV19 and TRBJ1-2, reads DGGITQSPKYLFRKEGQNVTLSCEQNLNHDAMYWYRQDPGQGLRLIYYSQIVNDFQKGDIAEGYSVSREKKESFPLTVTSAQKNPTAFYLCASITGTRGEAYGYTFGSGTRLTVV.

This clone came up once. This chain uses TRBV6-5 with TRBJ2-3, with 9 bases matching TRBD2. Per the germline V gene, CDR1 is MNHEY and CDR2 is SVGAGI. The CDR3 runs 15 residues. V was clipped by 6 bases and J by 2 bases; unmatched bases: 6. The CDR3 sequence is CASRGSGGITDTQYF. In DNA, the CDR3 is TGTGCCAGCAGGGGCAGCGGGGGGATCACAGATACGCAGTATTTT.

The V call is TRBV6-5, the J call TRBJ2-7; TRBD2 matches 8 bases. Germline V gene lookup returns CDR1 MNHEY and CDR2 SVGAGI. J gave up 4 bases and V 2 bases, and 10 bases lay outside the gene matches. This CDR3 comprises 16 residues. The CDR3 protein is CASSYAESLAAYEQYF. Written as DNA, the CDR3 is TGTGCCAGCAGTTACGCGGAGTCACTAGCGGCGTACGAGCAGTACTTC.

The CDR3 DNA reads TGTGCCAGCAGCTTAGCCCTGGCAGGTCTAGCCAAAAACATTCAGTACTTC. It is translated as CASSLALAGLAKNIQYF. This sequence joins TRBV7-9 and TRBJ2-4; D uncertain. Trimming took off 0 bases at V and 0 bases at J, with 12 bases between the two ends. Germline lookup yields CDR1 SEHNR and CDR2 FQNEAQ (reference sequence). The CDR3 spans 17 residues. Full variable domain (missing parts from reference TRBV7-9 and TRBJ2-4): DTGVSQNPRHKITKRGQNVTFRCDPISEHNRLYWYRQTLGQGPEFLTYFQNEAQLEKSRLLSDRFSAERPKGSFSTLEIQRTEQGDSAMYLCASSLALAGLAKNIQYFGAGTRLSVL.